The 25 T cell receptor beta chains given below trace back to one sample, sequenced in a study of blood T cell repertoires in COVID-19 (dated by TCRdb to 2018 to 2021). The library was produced with the immunoSEQ multiplex PCR assay. Held by TCRdb, this immuneACCESS table contains in-frame sequences only and omits some clones. Under half of the omission traces to an unresolved V gene where checked; the cause of the rest is unknown. This sample lists some 300,000 clones; approximately 90% were detected once. Clones ranked in the top ten supply roughly 6.1% of the sample. Sequencing was done on a sample of peripheral blood. These receptors were collected from a woman aged 45-59 years with COVID-19, enrolled during active disease.

The V gene is TRBV7-2, the J gene TRBJ2-1; TRBD2 might be the D (5 bases). Trimming removed 4 bases at V and 3 bases at J, with 10 bases between. This CDR3 spans 14 amino acids. Germline V gene lookup returns CDR1 SGHTA and CDR2 FQGNSA. For the CDR3, the DNA is TGTGCCAGCAGCTCCGGGGAACTCTACAATGAGCAGTTCTTC. Amino acids: CASSSGELYNEQFF.

The chain employs TRBV7-2 and TRBJ2-2; 9 positions agree with TRBD2. The J segment lost 4 bases and the V segment lost 2 bases, leaving 8 bases of the junction unmatched. CDR3 length equals 17 residues. Germline lookup yields CDR1 SGHTA and CDR2 FQGNSA. CDR3 in DNA: TGTGCCAGCAGCTTATTGGCGGGAGGGCCTATCACCGGGGAGCTGTTTTTT. This gives the protein CASSLLAGGPITGELFF.

This rearrangement joins TRBV24-1 to TRBJ2-3; no definite D call. V was pared by 12 bases and J by 2 bases, with 14 bases between. The CDR3 loop spans 13 amino acids. The V gene's germline CDR1 is KGHDR and CDR2 SFDVKD. This CDR3 is CASENPDTDTQYF. The CDR3, as DNA: TGTGCCTCAGAAAACCCCGACACAGATACGCAGTATTTT.

The chain carries TRBV6-1 and TRBJ2-1; 7 bases match TRBD1. From germline, CDR1 is MNHNS and CDR2 SASEGT. There are 16 residues in the CDR3. V lost 5 bases, J lost 0 bases, and 7 bases stayed unmatched. This CDR3 reads CASSQGGTGSYNEQFF. CDR3 sequence (DNA): TGTGCCAGCAGTCAAGGGGGCACGGGCTCCTACAATGAGCAGTTCTTC.

The rearrangement uses TRBV7-3 and TRBJ2-3; 10 positions agree with TRBD2. The junction had 1 base not matched to a gene; V was cut back by 2 bases and J by 2 bases. This CDR3 is built from 15 residues. CDR1 SGHTA and CDR2 FQGTGA come from the germline V gene. CDR3 bases: TGTGCCAGCAGCTTACTAGCGGGAGACACAGATACGCAGTATTTT. Its protein is CASSLLAGDTDTQYF.

This chain connects TRBV6-2 or TRBV6-3 to TRBJ1-2; D gene ambiguous. V was trimmed by 3 bases and J by 13 bases, leaving 15 bases between them. CDR1 and CDR2 from the germline V gene are MNHEY and SVGEGT. The CDR3 length is 12 residues. In nucleotides, the CDR3 is TGTGCCAGCAGTTATTTGCCTACTTCGGTCACCTTC. Protein product: CASSYLPTSVTF.

This chain joins TRBV27 and TRBJ2-6; TRBD1 is a possible D gene (6 bases). The CDR3 sequence is 16 residues long. V lost 8 bases to trimming and J lost 4 bases, with 18 bases between them. The germline CDR1 and CDR2 sequences are MNHEY and SMNVEV (reference sequence). The CDR3 DNA reads as TGTGCCAGCCGACCTGGGGGCTTCCCCGGGGCCAACGTCCTGACTTTC. Protein sequence: CASRPGGFPGANVLTF.

J is TRBJ1-5 and V is TRBV18; TRBD1 agrees at 7 bases. Germline V gene sequence: CDR1 KGHSH, CDR2 LQKENI. V was clipped by 3 bases and J by 9 bases; unmatched bases: 8. CDR3 length: 14 residues. The CDR3 protein is CASSPGTDYRPQHF. The CDR3 region has the DNA TGTGCCAGCTCACCGGGGACAGATTATCGGCCCCAGCATTTT.

V usage is TRBV6-5 and J usage is TRBJ2-1; possibly TRBD2 for D (5 bases). This CDR3 is 15 amino acids long. Between the trimmed V and J ends, which lost 6 bases and 5 bases, there was a span of 17 bases. The germline V gene encodes CDR1 MNHEY and CDR2 SVGAGI. The CDR3 nucleotides read TGTGCCAGCAGCCCAGCGTCGCTAGCAGACAATGAGCAGTTCTTC. It translates to CASSPASLADNEQFF.

The rearrangement joins TRBV10-2 to TRBJ2-7; D is possibly TRBD2 (5 bases). CDR3 length: 15 residues. V was trimmed by 3 bases and J by 2 bases, leaving 14 bases between them. Germline CDR1 and CDR2: WSHSY and SAAADI. The CDR3 region has the DNA TGCGCCAGCAGTGATAAGCGGAGGATGGCCTACGAGCAGTACTTC. Protein sequence: CASSDKRRMAYEQYF.

This chain connects TRBV15 to TRBJ2-1; D may be TRBD2 (6 bases). Germline CDR1 reads LNHNV; CDR2 reads YYDKDF (reference sequence). This CDR3 comprises 15 residues. The V end lost 0 bases, the J end lost 6 bases, and 12 bases lay between the germline ends. CDR3 protein: CATSRDGGPGNEQFF. In DNA, the CDR3 is TGTGCCACCAGCAGAGATGGAGGGCCAGGCAATGAGCAGTTCTTC.

The chain is built from TRBV14 and TRBJ2-1; D uncertain. The V end was cut by 1 base, the J end by 5 bases, with 15 bases between. The germline CDR1 and CDR2 sequences are SGHDN and FVKESK. CDR3 size: 16 residues. CDR3 residues: CASSQGDSRYNNEQFF. DNA of the CDR3: TGTGCCAGCAGCCAAGGTGATAGCCGCTATAACAATGAGCAGTTCTTC.

This clone was picked up a small number of times. The chain recombines TRBV5-1 with TRBJ2-2; 14 nucleotides match TRBD2. The CDR3 runs 19 residues. V was clipped by 1 base and J by 8 bases; unmatched bases: 13. Per germline, CDR1 SGHRS and CDR2 YFSETQ. The CDR3, as DNA: TGCGCCAGCAGCTTGAGCGGGACAGGACTAGCGGGAGGCTCTGGGGAGCTGTTTTTT. Translation gives CASSLSGTGLAGGSGELFF.

This chain uses TRBV5-1 with TRBJ2-3, with 14 bases aligning to TRBD2. The CDR3 covers 20 residues. CDR1 and CDR2 (germline): SGHRS, YFSETQ. The V and J ends lost 0 bases and 2 bases, in that order; junction bases with no gene match: 11. CDR3 sequence: CASSLGIWTSGRMPTDTQYF. CDR3 DNA sequence: TGCGCCAGCAGCTTGGGTATTTGGACTAGCGGGAGGATGCCCACAGATACGCAGTATTTT.

The V gene is TRBV4-1, the J gene TRBJ2-2, with D tentatively TRBD2 (5 bases). The germline V gene encodes CDR1 MGHRA and CDR2 YSYEKL. The V and J ends lost 4 bases and 5 bases respectively, with 17 bases between them. The CDR3 extends over 16 amino acids. In DNA form, the CDR3 reads TGCGCCAGCAGCCCGTTAGAGGGAGTCCGTACCGGGGAGCTGTTTTTT. Translation: CASSPLEGVRTGELFF.

The chain employs TRBV6-5 and TRBJ1-1, with D possibly matching TRBD1 (6 bases). V lost 6 bases, J lost 4 bases, and 12 bases lay in between. The CDR3 extends over 13 amino acids. The germline CDR1 and CDR2 sequences are MNHEY and SVGAGI. The CDR3 sequence: CASRGGETTEAFF. The CDR3 DNA is TGTGCCAGCAGAGGGGGTGAGACCACTGAAGCTTTCTTT.

J is TRBJ2-5 and V is TRBV9; TRBD1 aligns across 7 bases. V shed 0 bases and J 5 bases; nucleotides not matched to a gene: 7. Germline CDR1 reads SGDLS; CDR2 reads YYNGEE. The CDR3 covers 15 residues. The CDR3 DNA reads TGTGCCAGCAGCGTAGTCACAGGGGCAAGGGAGACCCAGTACTTC. It encodes CASSVVTGARETQYF.

This chain links TRBV3-1 (or the pseudogene TRBV3-2) with TRBJ2-7; 9 bases are shared with TRBD1. CDR1 is LGHDT and CDR2 is YNNKEL in the germline V gene (reference sequence). V lost 4 bases to trimming and J lost 5 bases; unmatched junction nucleotides: 6. The CDR3 has 14 amino acids. CDR3 residues: CASSPGQGWNEQYF. The CDR3, as DNA: TGTGCCAGCAGCCCCGGACAGGGGTGGAACGAGCAGTACTTC.

V gene TRBV7-2 combines with J gene TRBJ1-3; D is ambiguous. Germline V gene data show CDR1 as SGHTA and CDR2 as FQGNSA. This CDR3 is built from 15 residues. Trimming pared 2 bases from V and 4 bases from J, leaving 12 bases between. CDR3 bases: TGTGCCAGCAGCTTACGCGTAACCACCGGAAACACCATATATTTT. Its protein is CASSLRVTTGNTIYF.

The genes are TRBV7-9 and TRBJ2-7; the match to TRBD1 covers 9 bases. This CDR3 spans 15 amino acids. Germline assignment: CDR1 SEHNR and CDR2 FQNEAQ (reference sequence). V shed 5 bases and J 9 bases; nucleotides not matched to a gene: 14. CDR3 DNA sequence: TGTGCCAGCAGCCTAAACCGGGACAGGGCTGTCGGGCAGTACTTC. Amino acids: CASSLNRDRAVGQYF.

The gene calls are TRBV29-1 and TRBJ2-5; 7 bases match TRBD1. The germline V gene has CDR1 SQVTM and CDR2 ANQGSEA. CDR3 size: 14 residues. The J segment lost 5 bases and the V segment lost 8 bases, leaving 14 bases of the junction unmatched. For the CDR3, the DNA is TGCAGCCCCACGTCACTCAGGGGGTATGAGACCCAGTACTTC. Protein: CSPTSLRGYETQYF. Looking up the rest from reference TRBV29-1 and TRBJ2-5 gives the full variable domain: SAVISQKPSRDICQRGTSLTIQCQVDSQVTMMFWYRQQPGQSLTLIATANQGSEATYESGFVIDKFPISRPNLTFSTLTVSNMSPEDSSIYLCSPTSLRGYETQYFGPGTRLLVL.

J is TRBJ2-1 and V is TRBV11-2; 8 positions match TRBD2. The germline gives CDR1 SGHAT, CDR2 FQNNGV. The CDR3 is made up of 16 amino acids. V was pared by 5 bases and J by 8 bases, with 14 bases of the junction left unmatched. The CDR3 spells CASSIRAGVSGDEQFF. CDR3 DNA sequence: TGTGCCAGCAGCATCAGAGCGGGAGTGTCCGGCGATGAGCAGTTCTTC. Variable domain in full (rest from reference TRBV11-2 and TRBJ2-1): EAGVAQSPRYKIIEKRQSVAFWCNPISGHATLYWYQQILGQGPKLLIQFQNNGVVDDSQLPKDRFSAERLKGVDSTLKIQPAKLEDSAVYLCASSIRAGVSGDEQFFGPGTRLTVL.

The V call is TRBV29-1, the J call TRBJ2-3, with D possibly being TRBD2 (6 bases). Germline assignment: CDR1 SQVTM and CDR2 ANQGSEA. There are 14 residues in the CDR3. Trimming took off 5 bases at V and 1 base at J, with 13 bases between the two ends. CDR3 nucleotide sequence: TGCAGCGTTCAGGGCGGAGGGGGCACAGATACGCAGTATTTT. This codes for CSVQGGGGTDTQYF.

The chain combines TRBV3-1 (or the pseudogene TRBV3-2) with TRBJ2-1, with D unresolved. Germline-derived CDR1 and CDR2 are LGHDT and YNNKEL (reference sequence). Trimming took 1 base from V and 3 from J, leaving 10 bases between them. The length of the CDR3 is 15 residues. The chain's CDR3 is CASSQGWSYYNEQFF. Here the CDR3 DNA reads TGTGCCAGCAGCCAAGGATGGAGCTACTACAATGAGCAGTTCTTC.

This clone occurred a few times. The chain employs TRBV25-1 and TRBJ2-7; TRBD1 matches 8 bases. Germline V gives CDR1 MGHDK, CDR2 SYGVNS. V gave up 1 base and J gave up 1 base; unmatched junction bases: 6. The CDR3 is made up of 16 amino acids. CDR3 coding DNA: TGTGCCAGCAGTGAATCGGACAGGGCTTGGTCCTACGAGCAGTACTTC. Amino acids: CASSESDRAWSYEQYF.